This T cell receptor beta chain was found in a study of early T cells in non-severe SARS-CoV-2 infection. As for the study in general: Bulk RNA from unsorted whole blood was sequenced; chains were unpaired.

There are many counts of this clonotype. Individual cDNA molecules received unique molecular identifiers during library preparation. TCRdb redid the calling of the 5' RACE reads with MiXCR, one entry per CDR3 protein. The data contain 30,000 to 35,000 distinct CDR3 sequences, approximately 4.2% of them singletons. The sample consisted of whole blood. The TCR was taken from an adult who was a healthcare worker with PCR-confirmed SARS-CoV-2 infection or an uninfected control (not recorded which).

CDR3 in amino acids: CASSQAPNTGELFF. The CDR3 bases are TGTGCCAGCAGCCAAGCTCCGAACACCGGGGAGCTGTTTTTT. The chain joins TRBV3-1 to TRBJ2-2; D remains unclear. The CDR3 has 14 amino acids. CDR1 is LGHDT and CDR2 is YNNKEL in the germline V gene (reference sequence). Trimming removed 1 base from V and 0 bases from J, with 3 bases in between.